This T cell receptor beta chain was sequenced for a study of CD8 T cells in ankylosing spondylitis. Overall study findings and caveats: Disease-linked clones were reportedly significantly enriched in matched ankylosing spondylitis synovial fluid. Ankylosing spondylitis blood appeared to be characterized by a TCR beta motif of 8 or 9 highly homologous variants. CD8+ by phenotype, disease-linked clones were relatively rare in peripheral blood.

The sample holds a few counts of this clonotype. Its matching antigen is unknown. The CDR3 contains 10 residues. With 8 bases removed from V and 5 bases from J, the gap between germline ends came to 7 bases. Germline assignment: CDR1 MNHEY and CDR2 SMNVEV (reference sequence). Via MiXCR, TCRdb re-called the 5' RACE reads, giving one row per CDR3 protein. The top ten clones hold more than 13% of a sample with roughly 170,000 distinct CDR3 sequences, around 9.6% of them seen once. Sample: blood, either unsorted or a sorted T cell fraction (not recorded which). The J gene is TRBJ2-7, the V gene TRBV27, with D unclear. This clonotype was sampled from a female donor with ankylosing spondylitis or in good health (not recorded which). The CDR3 sequence is CASGVNEQYF. CDR3 DNA sequence: TGTGCCAGCGGAGTCAACGAGCAGTACTTC.